The 30 T cell receptor beta chains presented below share a single source sample, sequenced in a study of human T cells and chemical hapten exposure. TCRdb itself ran the RACE reads through MiXCR, one entry per CDR3 protein. The top ten hold 13% to 15% of the sample, which has tens of thousands of distinct CDR3 sequences, about 9.6% seen once. Time point reported: patch test 2, 6 weeks after DPC sensitization. The treatment here: therapeutic diphenylcyclopropenone sensitization with weekly scalp DPC. Whole blood, unfractionated, served as the material for total RNA extraction. Sequencing used whole blood, obtained in connection with sensitization to the hapten diphenylcyclopropenone (DPC). Receptor source: a young woman with alopecia areata. Some clones in this sample may be carry-over from other donors' samples.

This clonotype was counted between two and nine times. The chain employs TRBV9 and TRBJ2-3, with 7 bases aligning to TRBD2. V lost 2 bases, J lost 2 bases, and 2 bases stayed unmatched. This CDR3 is built from 14 residues. Germline V lookup: CDR1 SGDLS, CDR2 YYNGEE. CDR3 protein: CASSVTSYTDTQYF. As DNA, the CDR3 is TGTGCCAGCAGCGTGACTAGCTACACAGATACGCAGTATTTT.

This clonotype appeared a few times. V gene TRBV28 combines with J gene TRBJ2-1, with a possible D match to TRBD1 (6 bases). The V end was cut by 5 bases, the J end by 9 bases, with 14 bases between. The CDR3 is made up of 13 amino acids. Per germline, CDR1 MDHEN and CDR2 SYDVKM. This chain's CDR3 is CASSAQGTGEQFF. As DNA, the CDR3 is TGTGCCAGCAGTGCCCAGGGGACGGGTGAGCAGTTCTTC.

This clonotype was detected only a few times. The CDR3 sequence is CSTRDSGINYGYTF. The CDR3, as DNA: TGCAGCACGAGGGACAGTGGGATTAACTATGGCTACACCTTC. This chain uses TRBV29-1 with TRBJ1-2, with 7 bases matching TRBD1. Looked up from germline, CDR1 is SQVTM and CDR2 is ANQGSEA. With 8 bases clipped from V and 1 base from J, the junction kept 10 bases outside the gene matches. The CDR3 contains 14 residues.

In this sample, this clonotype turned up a few times. The genes are TRBV7-6 and TRBJ2-3, with D perhaps matching TRBD1 or TRBD2 (6 bases each). The CDR3 is 15 residues long. CDR1 SGHVS and CDR2 FNYEAQ come from the germline V gene. V was shortened by 5 bases and J by 4 bases, with 16 bases between the two germline ends. The CDR3: CASSLRLGGPDTQYF. In nucleotides, the CDR3 is TGTGCCAGCAGCCTACGGCTGGGGGGCCCAGATACGCAGTATTTT.

The rearrangement links TRBV7-2 to TRBJ2-7, with TRBD1 identical over 7 bases. With 1 base clipped from V and 4 bases from J, the junction kept 1 base outside the gene matches. The CDR3 length is 13 residues. CDR1 is SGHTA, CDR2 FQGNSA, per germline. The CDR3 sequence: CASSLGDSYEQYF. The CDR3 region has the DNA TGTGCCAGCAGCTTAGGGGACAGTTACGAGCAGTACTTC.

This clonotype appeared many times. This chain connects TRBV30 to TRBJ2-3; D uncertain. The V gene lost 5 bases and the J gene lost 5 bases, with 5 bases spanning the gap. The CDR3 spans 10 residues. CDR1 and CDR2 from the germline V gene are GTSNPN and SVGIG (reference sequence). CDR3 residues: CAWGLDTQYF. CDR3 nucleotide sequence: TGTGCCTGGGGGTTAGATACGCAGTATTTT.

There are a few counts of this clonotype. The chain combines TRBV7-8 with TRBJ1-6; D call uncertain. With 2 bases removed from V and 9 bases from J, the gap between germline ends came to 17 bases. Per germline, CDR1 SGHVS and CDR2 FQNEAQ. The CDR3 runs 16 residues. Written as DNA, the CDR3 is TGTGCCAGCAGCTTAATAGTTTCGGGGTATGGTTCACCCCTCCACTTT. Amino acid sequence: CASSLIVSGYGSPLHF.

In this sample, this clonotype turned up many times. The V and J genes are TRBV2 and TRBJ1-1; D is perhaps TRBD1 (6 bases). The CDR3 is made up of 14 amino acids. Looked up from germline, CDR1 is SNHLY and CDR2 is FYNNEI. Deletions cut 6 bases from V and 3 bases from J, with 14 bases between. The CDR3 loop is CASRTNQGYTEAFF. The CDR3 coding sequence is TGTGCCAGCAGAACCAACCAGGGGTACACTGAAGCTTTCTTT.

The chain is built from TRBV6-2 or TRBV6-3 and TRBJ2-3, with D hard to call. In germline, CDR1 is MNHEY, CDR2 SVGEGT. V lost 6 bases to trimming and J lost 1 base, with 11 bases between them. CDR3 length: 14 residues. As DNA, the CDR3 is TGTGCCAGCAGCGATCCATCAGGCACAGATACGCAGTATTTT. Translated: CASSDPSGTDTQYF.

Concerning this clonotype: A much larger clone differs by one base, so this may be a read error. The chain is built from TRBV7-3 and TRBJ2-2; TRBD2 is a possible D gene (5 bases). Per germline, CDR1 SGHTA and CDR2 FQGTGA. This CDR3 region has 13 residues. The ends were cut back, 4 bases at V and 7 bases at J, with 10 bases in the middle. The CDR3 DNA sequence: TGTGCCAGCAGCTCAGTGGCGGGCGGGGAGCTGTTTTTT. It encodes CASSSVAGGELFF.

The V gene is TRBV3-1, the J gene TRBJ2-7; D is perhaps TRBD2 (6 bases). Germline-derived CDR1 and CDR2 are LGHDT and YNNKEL (reference sequence). Trimming pared 2 bases from V and 2 bases from J, leaving 16 bases between. The length of the CDR3 is 16 residues. The CDR3 protein is CASSQSPLGGTYEQYF. DNA for the CDR3: TGTGCCAGCAGCCAAAGTCCCCTGGGAGGAACCTACGAGCAGTACTTC.

In its sample, this clonotype was seen many times. The chain links TRBV3-1 to TRBJ2-3; D is undetermined. In germline, CDR1 is LGHDT, CDR2 YNNKEL (reference sequence). CDR3 length equals 13 residues. V was shortened by 1 base and J by 0 bases, with 2 bases between the two germline ends. Written as DNA, the CDR3 is TGTGCCAGCAGCCAAGTCAGCACAGATACGCAGTATTTT. As protein: CASSQVSTDTQYF.

In its sample, this clonotype was seen many times. The chain has TRBV6-6 and TRBJ1-6, with D hard to call. Germline V lookup: CDR1 MNHNY, CDR2 SVGAGI (reference sequence). This CDR3 comprises 9 residues. V was cut by 4 bases and J by 11 bases, with 0 bases left in between. This CDR3 reads CASSSPLHF. The CDR3, as DNA: TGTGCCAGCAGTTCACCCCTCCACTTT.

The CDR3 coding sequence is TGTGCCAGCAGCCAGGCTACCGGGATAAGGGAGCAGTTCTTC. Protein sequence: CASSQATGIREQFF. The genes are TRBV7-2 and TRBJ2-1, with D possibly matching TRBD2 (5 bases). Trimming removed 5 bases from V and 10 bases from J, with 18 bases in between. The CDR3 covers 14 residues. Germline loops: CDR1 SGHTA, CDR2 FQGNSA.

The CDR3: CAIDSSGPSSYNEQFF. The CDR3 bases are TGTGCCATAGACTCTAGCGGGCCCTCCTCCTACAATGAGCAGTTCTTC. The V and J genes are TRBV28 and TRBJ2-1; 8 positions agree with TRBD2. In germline, CDR1 is MDHEN, CDR2 SYDVKM. V lost 10 bases and J lost 0; bases outside the gene matches: 11. CDR3 size: 16 residues. The entire variable domain, with the rest obtained from reference TRBV28 and TRBJ2-1, is as follows: DVKVTQSSRYLVKRTGEKVFLECVQDMDHENMFWYRQDPGLGLRLIYFSYDVKMKEKGDIPEGYSVSREKKERFSLILESASTNQTSMYLCAIDSSGPSSYNEQFFGPGTRLTVL.

The chain has TRBV6-2 or TRBV6-3 and TRBJ1-1; no clear D gene. Looked up from germline, CDR1 is MNHEY and CDR2 is SVGEGT. The ends were cut back, 1 base at V and 6 bases at J, with 6 bases in the middle. There are 12 residues in the CDR3. The CDR3 coding sequence is TGTGCCAGCAGTTACTATGGGCCTGAAGCTTTCTTT. This codes for CASSYYGPEAFF.

On this clonotype itself: The junction departs from germline at one end; a sequencing error may be responsible. The rearrangement joins TRBV27 to TRBJ2-1; possibly TRBD2 for D (6 bases). The CDR3 is 13 amino acids. CDR1 and CDR2 from the germline V gene are MNHEY and SMNVEV (reference sequence). Written as DNA, the CDR3 is TGTGCCAGCAGTCTATCAGCGGGCAATGAGCAGTTCTTC. This codes for CASSLSAGNEQFF.

The rearrangement joins TRBV7-2 to TRBJ2-1; 7 nucleotides line up with TRBD2. Germline V lookup: CDR1 SGHTA, CDR2 FQGNSA. This CDR3 comprises 15 residues. The V gene end was trimmed by 1 base and the J gene end by 2 bases; junction bases not matched to a gene: 2. The CDR3 sequence: CASSLELATYNEQFF. The CDR3 nucleotides read TGTGCCAGCAGCTTAGAACTAGCGACCTACAATGAGCAGTTCTTC.

V and J are TRBV20-1 and TRBJ1-6; 7 bases are shared with TRBD1. Germline V CDR1 and CDR2: DFQATT, SNEGSKA (reference sequence). The J segment lost 17 bases and the V segment lost 5 bases, leaving 6 bases of the junction unmatched. CDR3 length: 10 amino acids. The CDR3 sequence: CSAPTGDFHF. The CDR3 coding sequence is TGCAGTGCTCCAACAGGGGATTTCCACTTT.

Only a few counts were recorded for this clonotype. The J gene is TRBJ2-7, the V gene TRBV9, with 11 bases that match TRBD2. The CDR3 consists of 15 residues. The V gene end was trimmed by 4 bases and the J gene end by 5 bases; junction bases not matched to a gene: 8. Per germline, CDR1 SGDLS and CDR2 YYNGEE. The CDR3 region has the DNA TGTGCCAGCAGCCCCCATCTGACTAGCGGGGACGAGCAGTACTTC. It translates to CASSPHLTSGDEQYF. The full variable domain, rest sourced from reference TRBV9 and TRBJ2-7, is DSGVTQTPKHLITATGQRVTLRCSPRSGDLSVYWYQQSLDQGLQFLIQYYNGEERAKGNILERFSAQQFPDLHSELNLSSLELGDSALYFCASSPHLTSGDEQYFGPGTRLTVT.

This chain joins TRBV29-1 and TRBJ2-3; D might be TRBD2 (5 bases). This CDR3 is 11 amino acids long. Germline V gives CDR1 SQVTM, CDR2 ANQGSEA. V was cut by 6 bases and J by 3 bases, with 7 bases left in between. The CDR3 coding sequence is TGCAGCGTGAGAGGGACAGATACGCAGTATTTT. It yields the protein CSVRGTDTQYF.

This clonotype turned up a few times. The genes are TRBV10-3 and TRBJ2-1; 7 bases are a match to TRBD1. The CDR3 runs 16 residues. The J segment lost 2 bases and the V segment lost 0 bases, leaving 4 bases of the junction unmatched. Germline V gene lookup returns CDR1 ENHRY and CDR2 SYGVKD. Here the CDR3 reads CAISESTGPPYNEQFF. The CDR3 nucleotides are TGTGCCATCAGTGAGTCGACAGGGCCTCCCTACAATGAGCAGTTCTTC.

There are many counts of this clonotype. The gene calls are TRBV6-5 and TRBJ1-6; D not resolved. Trimming shortened V by 6 bases and J by 7 bases, and 19 bases separated the two germline ends. This CDR3 has 16 amino acids. Germline V gene data show CDR1 as MNHEY and CDR2 as SVGAGI. The chain's CDR3 is CASSPGPGIMNSPLHF. CDR3 DNA sequence: TGTGCCAGCAGCCCCGGACCCGGAATTATGAATTCACCCCTCCACTTT.

In this sample, this clonotype turned up a few times. The V gene is TRBV7-9, the J gene TRBJ1-1; no definite D call. Germline-derived CDR1 and CDR2 are SEHNR and FQNEAQ (reference sequence). CDR3 length: 9 amino acids. V dropped 5 bases and J dropped 6 bases, with 1 base sitting between them. The CDR3 is CASSPEAFF. In DNA, the CDR3 is TGTGCCAGCAGCCCTGAAGCTTTCTTT.

In its sample, this clonotype was seen once. A clone one base away is much larger, so this may be a read error. The chain recombines TRBV28 with TRBJ2-7; TRBD1 aligns across 7 bases. In germline, CDR1 is MDHEN, CDR2 SYDVKM. Germline trimming cut 5 bases from V and 7 bases from J; bases unmatched to any gene: 11. This CDR3 spans 14 amino acids. The CDR3 protein is CASSPTDRVREQYF. DNA for the CDR3: TGTGCCAGCAGTCCCACCGACAGGGTCAGGGAGCAGTACTTC.

Only a few counts were recorded for this clonotype. The chain recombines TRBV23-1 with TRBJ2-5, with unresolved D. TRBV23-1 is flagged as an ORF with uncertain function. V was clipped by 6 bases and J by 4 bases, with 6 bases between them. The CDR3 runs 11 residues. CDR3 nucleotides: TGCGCCAGCAGCCGAGGAGAGACCCAGTACTTC. The encoded protein is CASSRGETQYF.

Many counts were recorded for this clonotype. This sequence joins TRBV4-3 and TRBJ1-6, with TRBD1 matching over 8 bases. CDR3 length: 15 residues. V lost 8 bases and J lost 6; bases outside the gene matches: 9. In germline, CDR1 is LGHNA, CDR2 YSLEER. CDR3 amino acids: CASGRDRTINSPLHF. The CDR3 nucleotides are TGCGCCAGCGGACGGGACAGGACCATTAATTCACCCCTCCACTTT.

This clonotype was observed a few times. V usage is TRBV5-1 and J usage is TRBJ1-1, with D unresolved. The CDR3 totals 15 residues. From germline, CDR1 is SGHRS and CDR2 YFSETQ. V was trimmed by 5 bases and J by 4 bases, leaving 18 bases between them. CDR3 sequence: CASSSGRRLGTEAFF. In DNA, the CDR3 is TGCGCCAGCAGTTCGGGCCGTCGTCTGGGCACTGAAGCTTTCTTT.

This clonotype was seen repeatedly, ten times or more. V gene TRBV20-1 combines with J gene TRBJ2-2; TRBD1 might be the D (6 bases). The CDR3 sequence is 16 residues long. Germline V gene lookup returns CDR1 DFQATT and CDR2 SNEGSKA (reference sequence). Trimming left V 0 bases short and J 4 bases short, with 15 bases between. The CDR3 coding sequence is TGCAGTGCTAGAGATTCGGCCAGGGGAGTCACCGGGGAGCTGTTTTTT. Encoded protein: CSARDSARGVTGELFF.

This clonotype came up many times. The gene calls are TRBV29-1 and TRBJ2-5; D remains ambiguous. The CDR3 loop spans 13 amino acids. Germline CDR1 SQVTM, CDR2 ANQGSEA. Trimming took 4 bases from V and 5 from J, leaving 14 bases between them. CDR3 residues: CSVGFMTGETQYF. The CDR3 DNA reads TGCAGCGTTGGATTCATGACTGGGGAGACCCAGTACTTC.